Presented here are 19 T cell receptor beta chains from one specimen sequenced in a study of shared T cell receptors in the human thymus. Produced via immunoSEQ multiplex PCR; TCRdb's table is partial and in-frame only. The sample has approximately 580,000 clones; around 78% are singletons. The sample was also linked to a second study, of human thymus T cells.

Sequencing was carried out using thymocytes. The receptors stem from a boy younger than two with a congenital heart defect.

This chain joins TRBV14 and TRBJ2-7; TRBD1 aligns across 10 bases. The V and J ends lost 5 bases and 2 bases, in that order; junction bases with no gene match: 3. Germline loops: CDR1 SGHDN, CDR2 FVKESK. The CDR3 is made up of 14 amino acids. The CDR3 spells CASSRTGGPYEQYF. Written as DNA, the CDR3 is TGTGCCAGCAGCAGGACAGGGGGACCCTACGAGCAGTACTTC. The whole variable domain, remainder taken from reference TRBV14 and TRBJ2-7, is EAGVTQFPSHSVIEKGQTVTLRCDPISGHDNLYWYRRVMGKEIKFLLHFVKESKQDESGMPNNRFLAERTGGTYSTLKVQPAELEDSGVYFCASSRTGGPYEQYFGPGTRLTVT.

The J gene is TRBJ2-7, the V gene TRBV5-1; TRBD2 is a possible D gene (7 bases). This CDR3 region has 12 residues. Germline assignment: CDR1 SGHRS and CDR2 YFSETQ. V was trimmed by 7 bases and J by 2 bases, leaving 10 bases between them. CDR3 loop: CASGGAAYEQYF. CDR3 in DNA: TGCGCCAGCGGGGGGGCCGCCTACGAGCAGTACTTC.

The genes are TRBV6-5 and TRBJ1-1; D is perhaps TRBD1 (6 bases). CDR1 is MNHEY and CDR2 is SVGAGI in the germline V gene. V gave up 7 bases and J gave up 0 bases, with 12 bases separating them. This CDR3 is 14 amino acids long. The CDR3 is CASKAGGMNTEAFF. Written as DNA, the CDR3 is TGTGCCAGCAAGGCGGGGGGCATGAACACTGAAGCTTTCTTT.

The chain couples TRBV11-2 to TRBJ1-4, with 7 bases aligning to TRBD1. Germline CDR1 and CDR2: SGHAT and FQNNGV. J lost 4 bases, V lost 7 bases, and 6 bases had no gene match. CDR3 length: 14 residues. CDR3 residues: CASMGGQLNEKLFF. The CDR3 coding sequence is TGTGCCAGCATGGGGGGACAGCTTAATGAAAAACTGTTTTTT. The full variable domain, with the rest looked up from reference TRBV11-2 and TRBJ1-4, is EAGVAQSPRYKIIEKRQSVAFWCNPISGHATLYWYQQILGQGPKLLIQFQNNGVVDDSQLPKDRFSAERLKGVDSTLKIQPAKLEDSAVYLCASMGGQLNEKLFFGSGTQLSVL.

V gene TRBV5-4 combines with J gene TRBJ2-5; the match to TRBD2 covers 9 bases. The CDR3 runs to 16 residues. V dropped 0 bases and J dropped 2; count of bases not matched to a gene: 5. CDR1 SGHNT and CDR2 YYREEE come from the germline V gene (reference sequence). The CDR3 spells CASSLGGLAHQETQYF. For the CDR3, the DNA is TGTGCCAGCAGCTTGGGGGGACTAGCCCATCAAGAGACCCAGTACTTC.

The V call is TRBV18, the J call TRBJ2-1; the D is unclear. V gave up 3 bases and J gave up 0 bases, with 9 bases separating them. Germline CDR1 is KGHSH and CDR2 is LQKENI. The CDR3 has 15 residues. The CDR3 nucleotides are TGTGCCAGCTCACCCCCGGAGAGCTCCTACAATGAGCAGTTCTTC. This gives the protein CASSPPESSYNEQFF. Full variable domain (outside the CDR3, taken from reference TRBV18 and TRBJ2-1): NAGVMQNPRHLVRRRGQEARLRCSPMKGHSHVYWYRQLPEEGLKFMVYLQKENIIDESGMPKERFSAEFPKEGPSILRIQQVVRGDSAAYFCASSPPESSYNEQFFGPGTRLTVL.

This rearrangement joins TRBV5-4 to TRBJ2-3; TRBD2 matches 7 bases. Germline-derived CDR1 and CDR2 are SGHNT and YYREEE (reference sequence). This CDR3 has 16 amino acids. The junction had 10 bases not matched to a gene; V was cut back by 4 bases and J by 2 bases. DNA for the CDR3: TGTGCCAGCAGCCGGGAGGAACAGGCCATCACAGATACGCAGTATTTT. Residues: CASSREEQAITDTQYF.

V gene TRBV12-5 combines with J gene TRBJ2-7; 11 bases are shared with TRBD1. The CDR3 extends over 17 amino acids. Trimming took 2 bases from V and 4 from J; bases not matched to a gene: 10. Germline-derived CDR1 and CDR2 are LGHNT and FRNRAP. CDR3 DNA sequence: TGTGCTAGTGGTTTGATAGCGACGGACAGGGGGCGATACGAGCAGTACTTC. It codes for CASGLIATDRGRYEQYF.

This chain joins TRBV27 and TRBJ2-7; 7 nucleotides line up with TRBD1. V was pared by 5 bases and J by 3 bases, with 13 bases of the junction left unmatched. Germline assignment: CDR1 MNHEY and CDR2 SMNVEV (reference sequence). The CDR3 is 16 amino acids. This CDR3 reads CASSPTGAVRFYEQYF. The CDR3 bases are TGTGCCAGCAGTCCTACAGGGGCAGTCCGGTTCTACGAGCAGTACTTC.

The rearrangement links TRBV28 to TRBJ1-5, with TRBD1 identical over 10 bases. V shed 7 bases and J 1 base; nucleotides not matched to a gene: 7. The CDR3 is 16 amino acids. Germline V gene lookup returns CDR1 MDHEN and CDR2 SYDVKM. The CDR3 coding sequence is TGTGCCAGCACCCTAGACAGGGGGCTAAGCAATCAGCCCCAGCATTTT. This codes for CASTLDRGLSNQPQHF.

This chain uses TRBV9 with TRBJ2-3; TRBD2 is a possible D gene (6 bases). Trimming pared 4 bases from V and 3 bases from J, leaving 15 bases between. The CDR3 is 15 residues long. CDR1 is SGDLS and CDR2 is YYNGEE in the germline V gene. CDR3 nucleotides: TGTGCCAGCAGCCCCCGGGGGTACCGGACAGATACGCAGTATTTT. Its translation: CASSPRGYRTDTQYF.

The chain has TRBV7-2 and TRBJ2-5; D is unresolved. The V end lost 1 base, the J end lost 4 bases, and 13 bases lay between the germline ends. CDR3 length: 15 residues. The V gene's germline CDR1 is SGHTA and CDR2 FQGNSA. The CDR3 bases are TGTGCCAGCAGCTTAGTCCGAGGCCCCTTAGAGACCCAGTACTTC. The encoded protein is CASSLVRGPLETQYF. The whole variable domain, filled in from reference TRBV7-2 and TRBJ2-5, reads GAGVSQSPSNKVTEKGKDVELRCDPISGHTALYWYRQSLGQGLEFLIYFQGNSAPDKSGLPSDRFSAERTGGSVSTLTIQRTQQEDSAVYLCASSLVRGPLETQYFGPGTRLLVL.

J is TRBJ2-7 and V is TRBV27; 8 bases map to TRBD1. The CDR3 runs 14 residues. The V segment lost 4 bases and the J segment 3 bases; nucleotides outside the gene matches: 5. The germline CDR1 and CDR2 sequences are MNHEY and SMNVEV (reference sequence). This chain's CDR3 is CASSSRDRLYEQYF. CDR3 nucleotides: TGTGCCAGCAGTTCCCGGGACAGGCTCTACGAGCAGTACTTC.

The genes are TRBV6-5 and TRBJ1-1; D uncertain. Germline CDR1 is MNHEY and CDR2 is SVGAGI. V shed 5 bases and J shed 4 bases, with 11 bases lying between them. The CDR3 runs to 13 residues. CDR3 loop: CASSTPDLTEAFF. CDR3 in DNA: TGTGCCAGCAGTACCCCAGATCTCACTGAAGCTTTCTTT.

This chain joins TRBV5-6 and TRBJ2-3, with TRBD2 matching 8 bases. Germline V lookup: CDR1 SGHDT, CDR2 YYEEEE. The CDR3 consists of 16 residues. V trimming: 4 bases; J trimming: 2 bases; junction bases outside the gene matches: 9. In DNA form, the CDR3 reads TGTGCCAGCAGCCCGGTAGCGGGAAGGGACACAGATACGCAGTATTTT. Its protein product is CASSPVAGRDTDTQYF.

This sequence joins TRBV4-3 and TRBJ2-7; 8 nucleotides match TRBD1. The trim removed 4 bases at V and 0 bases at J, leaving 11 bases unmatched. There are 17 residues in the CDR3. The V gene's germline CDR1 is LGHNA and CDR2 YSLEER. The CDR3: CASSPTVKGQDSYEQYF. The CDR3 coding sequence is TGCGCCAGCAGCCCGACGGTAAAGGGACAGGACTCCTACGAGCAGTACTTC.

The chain uses TRBV9 and TRBJ2-3, with 7 nucleotides matching TRBD2. The V gene's germline CDR1 is SGDLS and CDR2 YYNGEE. V lost 4 bases and J lost 1; bases outside the gene matches: 12. The CDR3 covers 17 residues. The CDR3 sequence is CASSPRASGDCTDTQYF. CDR3 DNA: TGTGCCAGCAGCCCTAGGGCTAGCGGTGACTGCACAGATACGCAGTATTTT.

V gene TRBV12-5 combines with J gene TRBJ2-7; 9 bases line up with TRBD1. Trimming at V came to 4 bases and at J to 5 bases, leaving 9 bases not matched to a gene. Germline CDR1 is LGHNT and CDR2 is FRNRAP. The CDR3 consists of 15 residues. The CDR3 nucleotides are TGTGCTAGTGGTTCTCATCACAGGGGGCTCCACGAGCAGTACTTC. Protein: CASGSHHRGLHEQYF.

J is TRBJ1-1 and V is TRBV5-1; TRBD1 might be the D (6 bases). The CDR3 runs to 16 residues. CDR1 is SGHRS and CDR2 is YFSETQ in the germline V gene. The V gene lost 4 bases and the J gene lost 4 bases, with 20 bases spanning the gap. The CDR3 protein is CASSPHRDTLGTEAFF. DNA of the CDR3: TGCGCCAGCAGCCCCCACCGGGACACCCTGGGCACTGAAGCTTTCTTT.